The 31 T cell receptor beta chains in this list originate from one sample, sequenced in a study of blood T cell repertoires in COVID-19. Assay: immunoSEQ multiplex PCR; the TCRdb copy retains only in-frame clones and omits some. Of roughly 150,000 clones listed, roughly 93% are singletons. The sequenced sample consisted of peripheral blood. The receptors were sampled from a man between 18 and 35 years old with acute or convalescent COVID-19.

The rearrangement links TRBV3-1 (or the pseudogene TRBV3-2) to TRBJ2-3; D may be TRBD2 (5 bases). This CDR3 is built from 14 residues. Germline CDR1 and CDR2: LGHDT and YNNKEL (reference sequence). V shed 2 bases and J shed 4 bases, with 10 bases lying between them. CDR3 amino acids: CASSQMIGADTQYF. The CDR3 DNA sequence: TGTGCCAGCAGCCAAATGATCGGGGCAGATACGCAGTATTTT.

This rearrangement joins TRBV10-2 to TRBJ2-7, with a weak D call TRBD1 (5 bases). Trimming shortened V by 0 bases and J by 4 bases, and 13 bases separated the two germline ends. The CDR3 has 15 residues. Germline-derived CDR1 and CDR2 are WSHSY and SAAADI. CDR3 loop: CASSESSNRQYEQYF. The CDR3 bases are TGCGCCAGCAGTGAGTCGTCTAATAGACAGTACGAGCAGTACTTC.

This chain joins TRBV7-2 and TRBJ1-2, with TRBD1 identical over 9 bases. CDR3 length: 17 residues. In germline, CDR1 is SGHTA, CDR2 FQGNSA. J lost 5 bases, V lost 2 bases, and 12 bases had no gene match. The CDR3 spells CASSLYIPGTGKYGYTF. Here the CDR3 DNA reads TGTGCCAGCAGCTTATATATACCCGGGACAGGGAAATATGGCTACACCTTC.

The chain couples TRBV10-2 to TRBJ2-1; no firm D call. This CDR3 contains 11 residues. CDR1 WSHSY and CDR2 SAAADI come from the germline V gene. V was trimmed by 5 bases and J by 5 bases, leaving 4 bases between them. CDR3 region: CASSSNNEQFF. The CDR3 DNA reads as TGCGCCAGCAGTTCCAACAATGAGCAGTTCTTC.

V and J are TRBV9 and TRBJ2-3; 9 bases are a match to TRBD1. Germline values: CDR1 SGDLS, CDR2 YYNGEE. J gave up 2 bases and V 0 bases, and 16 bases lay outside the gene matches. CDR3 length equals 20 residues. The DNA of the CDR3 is TGTGCCAGCAGCGTAGAGTGGGGGACAGGGATGAAATCCTCCACAGATACGCAGTATTTT. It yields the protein CASSVEWGTGMKSSTDTQYF.

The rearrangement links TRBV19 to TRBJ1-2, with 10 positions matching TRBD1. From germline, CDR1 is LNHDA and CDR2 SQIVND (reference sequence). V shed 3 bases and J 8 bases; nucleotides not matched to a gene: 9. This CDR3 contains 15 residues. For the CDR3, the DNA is TGTGCCAGTAGTATCCCCGGGACAGGGGAAAGGGGCTACACCTTC. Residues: CASSIPGTGERGYTF.

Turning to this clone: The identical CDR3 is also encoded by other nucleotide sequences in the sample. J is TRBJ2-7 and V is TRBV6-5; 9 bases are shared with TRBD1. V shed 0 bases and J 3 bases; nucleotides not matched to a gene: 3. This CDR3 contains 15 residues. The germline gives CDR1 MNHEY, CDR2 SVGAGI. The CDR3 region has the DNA TGTGCCAGCAGTTACTCCGGGACAGGGAGCTACGAGCAGTACTTC. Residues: CASSYSGTGSYEQYF.

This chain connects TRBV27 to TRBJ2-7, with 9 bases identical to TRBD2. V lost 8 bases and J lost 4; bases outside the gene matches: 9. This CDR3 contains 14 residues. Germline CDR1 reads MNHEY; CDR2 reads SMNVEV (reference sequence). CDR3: CASELGLALYEQYF. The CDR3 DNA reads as TGTGCCAGCGAGCTGGGACTAGCATTGTACGAGCAGTACTTC.

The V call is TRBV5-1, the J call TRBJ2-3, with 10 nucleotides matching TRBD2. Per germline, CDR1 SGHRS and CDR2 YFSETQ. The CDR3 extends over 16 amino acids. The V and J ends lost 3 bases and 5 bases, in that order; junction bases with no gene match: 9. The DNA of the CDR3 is TGCGCCAGCAGCTACTTGAGCGGGAGGGCCAGAGATACGCAGTATTTT. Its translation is CASSYLSGRARDTQYF.

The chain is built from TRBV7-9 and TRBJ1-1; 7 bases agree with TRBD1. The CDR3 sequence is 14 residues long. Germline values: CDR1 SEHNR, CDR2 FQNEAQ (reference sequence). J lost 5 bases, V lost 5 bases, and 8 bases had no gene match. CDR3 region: CASSQNRGGTEAFF. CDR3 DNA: TGTGCCAGCAGCCAAAACAGGGGCGGGACTGAAGCTTTCTTT.

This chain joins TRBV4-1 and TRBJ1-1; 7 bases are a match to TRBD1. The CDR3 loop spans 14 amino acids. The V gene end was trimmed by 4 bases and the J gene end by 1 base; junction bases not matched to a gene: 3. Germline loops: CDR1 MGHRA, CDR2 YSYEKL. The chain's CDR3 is CASSLGQQNTEAFF. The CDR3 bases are TGCGCCAGCAGCCTGGGACAGCAGAACACTGAAGCTTTCTTT.

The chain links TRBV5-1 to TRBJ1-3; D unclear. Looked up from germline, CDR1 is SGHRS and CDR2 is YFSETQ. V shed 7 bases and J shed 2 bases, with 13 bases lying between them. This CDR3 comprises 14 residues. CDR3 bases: TGCGCCAGCGGCGGGGAGGAGACTGGAAACACCATATATTTT. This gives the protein CASGGEETGNTIYF.

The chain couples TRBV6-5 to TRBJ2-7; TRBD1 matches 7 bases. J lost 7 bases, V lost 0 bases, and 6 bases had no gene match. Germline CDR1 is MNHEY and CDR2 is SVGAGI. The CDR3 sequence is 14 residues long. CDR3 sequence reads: CASSYSGQEKEQYF. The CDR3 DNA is TGTGCCAGCAGTTACTCTGGACAGGAGAAGGAGCAGTACTTC.

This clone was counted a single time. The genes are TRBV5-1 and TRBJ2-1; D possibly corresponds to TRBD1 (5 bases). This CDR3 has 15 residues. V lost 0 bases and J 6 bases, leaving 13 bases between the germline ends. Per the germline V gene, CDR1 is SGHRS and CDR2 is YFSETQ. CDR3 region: CASSLETVAINEQFF. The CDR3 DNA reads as TGCGCCAGCAGCTTGGAGACAGTAGCAATCAATGAGCAGTTCTTC.

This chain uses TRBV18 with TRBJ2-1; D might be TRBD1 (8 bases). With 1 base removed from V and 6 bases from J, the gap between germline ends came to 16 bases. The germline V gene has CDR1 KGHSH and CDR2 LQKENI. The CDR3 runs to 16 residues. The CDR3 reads CASSPLDRAGVNEQFF. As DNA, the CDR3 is TGTGCCAGCTCACCACTGGACAGGGCGGGGGTCAATGAGCAGTTCTTC.

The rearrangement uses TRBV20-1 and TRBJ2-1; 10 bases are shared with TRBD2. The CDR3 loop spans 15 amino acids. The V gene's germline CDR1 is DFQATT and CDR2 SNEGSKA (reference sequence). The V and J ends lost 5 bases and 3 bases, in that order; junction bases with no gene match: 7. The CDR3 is CSARVAGGGYNEQFF. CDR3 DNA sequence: TGCAGTGCTCGTGTAGCGGGGGGCGGCTACAATGAGCAGTTCTTC.

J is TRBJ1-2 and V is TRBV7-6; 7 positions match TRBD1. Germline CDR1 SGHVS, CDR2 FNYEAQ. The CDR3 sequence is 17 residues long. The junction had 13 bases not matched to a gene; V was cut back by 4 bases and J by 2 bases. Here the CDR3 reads CASSSETGMGGNYGYTF. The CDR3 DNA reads TGTGCCAGCAGCTCCGAGACAGGGATGGGTGGAAACTATGGCTACACCTTC.

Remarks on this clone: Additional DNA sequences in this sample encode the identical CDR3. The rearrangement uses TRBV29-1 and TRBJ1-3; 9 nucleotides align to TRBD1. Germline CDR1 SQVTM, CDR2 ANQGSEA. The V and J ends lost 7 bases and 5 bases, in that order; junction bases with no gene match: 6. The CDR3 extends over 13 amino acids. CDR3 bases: TGCAGCGGGAAGACAGGGGGTAGAAACACCATATATTTT. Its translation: CSGKTGGRNTIYF.

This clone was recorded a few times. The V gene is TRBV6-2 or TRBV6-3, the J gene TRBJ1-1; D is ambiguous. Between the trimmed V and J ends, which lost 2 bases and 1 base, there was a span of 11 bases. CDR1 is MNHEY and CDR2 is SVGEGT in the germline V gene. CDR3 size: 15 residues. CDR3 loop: CASSYDWAPNTEAFF. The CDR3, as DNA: TGTGCCAGCAGTTACGATTGGGCCCCGAACACTGAAGCTTTCTTT.

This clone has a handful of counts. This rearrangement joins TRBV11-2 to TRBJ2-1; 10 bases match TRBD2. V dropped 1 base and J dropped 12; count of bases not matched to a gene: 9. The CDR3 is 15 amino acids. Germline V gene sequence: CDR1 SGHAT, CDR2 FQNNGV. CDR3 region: CASSLGRGLALRQFF. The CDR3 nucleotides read TGTGCCAGCAGCTTAGGGCGGGGACTAGCGCTACGGCAGTTCTTC.

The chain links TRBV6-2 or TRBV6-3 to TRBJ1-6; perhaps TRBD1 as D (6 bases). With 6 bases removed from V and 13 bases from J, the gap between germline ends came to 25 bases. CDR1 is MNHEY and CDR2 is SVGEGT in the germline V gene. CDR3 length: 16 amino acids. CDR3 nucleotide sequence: TGTGCCAGCAGCCCTAACAGGGCAACCCTCGGGGCCCCCCTCCACTTT. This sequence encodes CASSPNRATLGAPLHF.

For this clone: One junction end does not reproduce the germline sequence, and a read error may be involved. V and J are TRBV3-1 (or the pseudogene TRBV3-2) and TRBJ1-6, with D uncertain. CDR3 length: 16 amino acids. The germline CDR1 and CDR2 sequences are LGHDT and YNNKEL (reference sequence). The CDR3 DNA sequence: TGTGTCAGCAGCCTTGCGACGGGCGGGTTGGGGTCACCCCTCCACTTT. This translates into CVSSLATGGLGSPLHF.

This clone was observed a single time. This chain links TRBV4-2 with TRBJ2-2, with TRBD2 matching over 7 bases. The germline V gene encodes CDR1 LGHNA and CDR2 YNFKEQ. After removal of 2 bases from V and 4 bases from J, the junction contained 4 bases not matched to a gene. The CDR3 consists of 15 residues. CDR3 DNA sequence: TGTGCCAGCAGCCAATCCAGCGGGGCCACCGGGGAGCTGTTTTTT. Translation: CASSQSSGATGELFF.

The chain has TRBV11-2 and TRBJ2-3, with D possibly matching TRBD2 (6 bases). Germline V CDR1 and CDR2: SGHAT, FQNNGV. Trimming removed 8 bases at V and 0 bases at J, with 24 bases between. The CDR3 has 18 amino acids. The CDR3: CASEEPASAYPSTDTQYF. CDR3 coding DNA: TGTGCCAGCGAGGAGCCGGCTAGCGCTTATCCTAGCACAGATACGCAGTATTTT.

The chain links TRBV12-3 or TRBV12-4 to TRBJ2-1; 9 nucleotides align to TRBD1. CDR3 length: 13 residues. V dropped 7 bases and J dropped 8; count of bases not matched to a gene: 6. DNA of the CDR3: TGTGCCAGCAAAATAACAGGGGGCGATGAGCAGTTCTTC. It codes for CASKITGGDEQFF.

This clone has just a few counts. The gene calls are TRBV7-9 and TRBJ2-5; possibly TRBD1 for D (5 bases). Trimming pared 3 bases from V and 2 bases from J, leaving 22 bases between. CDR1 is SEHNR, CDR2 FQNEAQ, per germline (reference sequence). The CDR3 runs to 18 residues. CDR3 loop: CASSFPRGRGRQQETQYF. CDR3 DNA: TGTGCCAGCAGCTTCCCTAGAGGTAGAGGAAGACAGCAAGAGACCCAGTACTTC. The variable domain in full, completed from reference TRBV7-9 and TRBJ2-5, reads DTGVSQNPRHKITKRGQNVTFRCDPISEHNRLYWYRQTLGQGPEFLTYFQNEAQLEKSRLLSDRFSAERPKGSFSTLEIQRTEQGDSAMYLCASSFPRGRGRQQETQYFGPGTRLLVL.

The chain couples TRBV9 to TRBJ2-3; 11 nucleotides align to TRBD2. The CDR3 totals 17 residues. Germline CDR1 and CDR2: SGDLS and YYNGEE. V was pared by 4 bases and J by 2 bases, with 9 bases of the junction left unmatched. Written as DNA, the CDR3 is TGTGCCAGCAGCACCGGGACTAGCGGATTTTACACAGATACGCAGTATTTT. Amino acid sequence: CASSTGTSGFYTDTQYF.

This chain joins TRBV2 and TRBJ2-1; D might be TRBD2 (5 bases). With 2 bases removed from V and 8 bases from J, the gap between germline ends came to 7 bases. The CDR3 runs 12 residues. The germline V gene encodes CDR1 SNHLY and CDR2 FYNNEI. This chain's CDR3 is CASSERRYEQFF. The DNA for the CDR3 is TGTGCCAGCAGTGAACGGAGGTATGAGCAGTTCTTC.

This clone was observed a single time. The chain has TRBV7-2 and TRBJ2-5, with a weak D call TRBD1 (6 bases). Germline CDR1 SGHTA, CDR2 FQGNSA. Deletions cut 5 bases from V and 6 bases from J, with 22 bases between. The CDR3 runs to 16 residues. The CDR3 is CASSLPRWAGDKTQYF. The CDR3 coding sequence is TGTGCCAGCAGCCTCCCCCGGTGGGCAGGGGATAAGACCCAGTACTTC. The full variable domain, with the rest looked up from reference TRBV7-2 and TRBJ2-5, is GAGVSQSPSNKVTEKGKDVELRCDPISGHTALYWYRQSLGQGLEFLIYFQGNSAPDKSGLPSDRFSAERTGGSVSTLTIQRTQQEDSAVYLCASSLPRWAGDKTQYFGPGTRLLVL.

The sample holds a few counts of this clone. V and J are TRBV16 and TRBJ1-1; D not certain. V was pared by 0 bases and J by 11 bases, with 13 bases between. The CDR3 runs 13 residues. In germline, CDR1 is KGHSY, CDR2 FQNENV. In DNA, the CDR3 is TGTGCCAGCAGCCAATCATTGACTGATTTGGCTTTCTTT. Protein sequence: CASSQSLTDLAFF.

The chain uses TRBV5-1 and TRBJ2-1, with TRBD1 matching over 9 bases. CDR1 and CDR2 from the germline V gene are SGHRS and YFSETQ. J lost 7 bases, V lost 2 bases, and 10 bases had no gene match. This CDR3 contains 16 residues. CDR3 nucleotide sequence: TGCGCCAGCAGCTTACCCTCGGGACAGGGTCCTAATGAGCAGTTCTTC. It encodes CASSLPSGQGPNEQFF.